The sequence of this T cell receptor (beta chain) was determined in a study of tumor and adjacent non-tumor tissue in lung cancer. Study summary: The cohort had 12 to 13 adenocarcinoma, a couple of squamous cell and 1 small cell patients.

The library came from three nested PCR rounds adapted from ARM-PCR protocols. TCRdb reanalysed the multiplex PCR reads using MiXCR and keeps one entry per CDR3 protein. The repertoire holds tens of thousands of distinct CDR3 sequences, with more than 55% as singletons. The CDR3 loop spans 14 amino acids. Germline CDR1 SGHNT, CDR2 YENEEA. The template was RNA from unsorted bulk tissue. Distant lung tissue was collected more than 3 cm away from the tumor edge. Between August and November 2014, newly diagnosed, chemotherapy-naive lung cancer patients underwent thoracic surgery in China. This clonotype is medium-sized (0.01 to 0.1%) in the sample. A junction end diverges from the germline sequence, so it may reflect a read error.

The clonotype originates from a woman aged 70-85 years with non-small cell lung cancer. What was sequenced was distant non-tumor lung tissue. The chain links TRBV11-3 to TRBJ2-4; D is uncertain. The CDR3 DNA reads TGTGCCAGCAGCTTATCCGGAACCAAAAACATTCGGTACTTC. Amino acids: CASSLSGTKNIRYF.